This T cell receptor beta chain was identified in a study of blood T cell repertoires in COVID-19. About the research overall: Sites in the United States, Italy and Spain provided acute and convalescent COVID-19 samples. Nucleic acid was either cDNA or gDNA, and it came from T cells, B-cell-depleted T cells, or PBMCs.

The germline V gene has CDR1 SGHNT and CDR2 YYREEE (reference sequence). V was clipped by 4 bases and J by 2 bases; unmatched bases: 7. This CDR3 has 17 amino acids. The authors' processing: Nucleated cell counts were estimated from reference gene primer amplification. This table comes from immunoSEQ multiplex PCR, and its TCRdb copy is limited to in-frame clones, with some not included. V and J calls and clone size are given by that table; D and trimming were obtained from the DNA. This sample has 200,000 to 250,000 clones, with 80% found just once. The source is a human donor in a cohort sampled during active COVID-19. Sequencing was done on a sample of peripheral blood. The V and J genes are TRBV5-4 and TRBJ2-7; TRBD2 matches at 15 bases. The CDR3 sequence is CASSTGTSGRLTYEQYF. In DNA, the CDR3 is TGTGCCAGCAGCACCGGGACTAGCGGGAGGTTGACCTACGAGCAGTACTTC. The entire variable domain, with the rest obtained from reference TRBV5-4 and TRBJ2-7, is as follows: ETGVTQSPTHLIKTRGQQVTLRCSSQSGHNTVSWYQQALGQGPQFIFQYYREEENGRGNFPPRFSGLQFPNYSSELNVNALELDDSALYLCASSTGTSGRLTYEQYFGPGTRLTVT.